These 17 T cell receptor beta chains share one sample of origin, sequenced in a study of T-cell reconstitution after alpha-beta-depleted transplantation in children. A TCRbeta library incorporating unique molecular identifiers was prepared. A single record per CDR3 protein comes from TCRdb applying MiXCR to the PCR reads. Among a few hundred thousand distinct CDR3 sequences listed, around 15% were seen once. The material sequenced was PBMCs, mostly from graft donor cells, taken 360 days after TCRalphabeta/CD19-depleted stem cell transplant. All receptors come from a boy under two years old who had a stem cell transplant for Wiskott-Aldrich syndrome, so the T cells may come from the graft donor.

V gene TRBV4-1 combines with J gene TRBJ2-1, with 7 nucleotides matching TRBD1. The CDR3 runs to 19 residues. V was clipped by 1 base and J by 7 bases; unmatched bases: 19. Germline V gene data show CDR1 as MGHRA and CDR2 as YSYEKL. CDR3 sequence: CASSQAPPFTDRVRNEQFF. Written as DNA, the CDR3 is TGCGCCAGCAGCCAAGCCCCCCCCTTTACAGACAGGGTGAGGAATGAGCAGTTCTTC.

This clonotype was observed a few times. V and J are TRBV10-1 and TRBJ2-5; D may be TRBD2 (5 bases). The V gene lost 1 base and the J gene lost 3 bases, with 6 bases spanning the gap. Germline CDR1 reads WNHNN; CDR2 reads SYGVQD (reference sequence). The CDR3 spans 13 residues. CDR3 loop: CASSEWREETQYF. As DNA, the CDR3 is TGCGCCAGCAGTGAGTGGCGGGAAGAGACCCAGTACTTC.

The CDR3: CASSQNKNTEAFF. In DNA form, the CDR3 reads TGTGCCAGCAGCCAGAACAAGAACACTGAAGCTTTCTTT. The chain links TRBV2 to TRBJ1-1; D not resolved. The V end lost 6 bases, the J end lost 1 base, and 9 bases lay between the germline ends. Looked up from germline, CDR1 is SNHLY and CDR2 is FYNNEI. The CDR3 loop spans 13 amino acids.

V is TRBV20-1 and J is TRBJ2-2; TRBD1 aligns across 8 bases. V was pared by 4 bases and J by 8 bases, with 3 bases of the junction left unmatched. The CDR3 is made up of 12 amino acids. In germline, CDR1 is DFQATT, CDR2 SNEGSKA (reference sequence). CDR3 residues: CSATQGAGELFF. CDR3 nucleotide sequence: TGCAGTGCTACTCAGGGGGCAGGGGAGCTGTTTTTT.

The chain is built from TRBV6-6 and TRBJ2-1; tentative D call: TRBD1 (5 bases). The CDR3 loop spans 14 amino acids. The ends were cut back, 0 bases at V and 3 bases at J, with 6 bases in the middle. Germline V lookup: CDR1 MNHNY, CDR2 SVGAGI (reference sequence). CDR3 residues: CASSYSQGYNEQFF. DNA of the CDR3: TGTGCCAGCAGTTACTCGCAGGGCTACAATGAGCAGTTCTTC.

The rearrangement uses TRBV29-1 and TRBJ1-2; D gene unclear. V was shortened by 3 bases and J by 2 bases, with 7 bases between the two germline ends. The CDR3 has 12 residues. Germline loops: CDR1 SQVTM, CDR2 ANQGSEA. This chain's CDR3 is CSVDRLNYGYTF. The CDR3 DNA reads TGCAGCGTTGACAGACTCAACTATGGCTACACCTTC.

This clonotype was found many times. In DNA form, the CDR3 reads TGTGCCAGCAGCTTAGCCTGGACAGCAGATACGCAGTATTTT. This translates into CASSLAWTADTQYF. The V call is TRBV7-9, the J call TRBJ2-3, with a possible D match to TRBD1 (6 bases). This CDR3 has 14 amino acids. Looked up from germline, CDR1 is SEHNR and CDR2 is FQNEAQ (reference sequence). Trimming pared 0 bases from V and 4 bases from J, leaving 8 bases between.

This clonotype was observed a handful of times. The chain has TRBV3-1 and TRBJ2-5; no reliable D call. Germline-derived CDR1 and CDR2 are LGHDT and YNNKEL (reference sequence). Trimming removed 2 bases at V and 5 bases at J, with 9 bases between. The CDR3 has 13 residues. The chain's CDR3 is CASSQPSHETQYF. The DNA for the CDR3 is TGTGCCAGCAGCCAACCCTCGCACGAGACCCAGTACTTC.

This clonotype was seen more than once but under ten times. V is TRBV5-5 and J is TRBJ2-2, with 10 positions matching TRBD2. V lost 4 bases and J lost 6; bases outside the gene matches: 12. CDR3 length equals 17 residues. Germline CDR1 reads SGHKS; CDR2 reads YYEKEE (reference sequence). CDR3 region: CASSGRRTSGLSGELFF. The CDR3 nucleotides read TGTGCCAGCAGCGGACGCAGGACTAGCGGTTTATCCGGGGAGCTGTTTTTT.

The genes are TRBV4-3 and TRBJ2-5, with 10 nucleotides matching TRBD2. The ends lost 1 base at V and 5 bases at J; junction bases unmatched: 4. CDR1 is LGHNA, CDR2 YSLEER, per germline. The CDR3 length is 15 residues. The CDR3 protein is CASSQVLSGRETQYF. CDR3 nucleotide sequence: TGCGCCAGCAGCCAAGTTCTTAGCGGGAGGGAGACCCAGTACTTC.

This clonotype was seen many times. The rearrangement links TRBV6-2 or TRBV6-3 to TRBJ2-3, with 7 positions matching TRBD1. This CDR3 has 14 residues. V dropped 0 bases and J dropped 6; count of bases not matched to a gene: 3. The V gene's germline CDR1 is MNHEY and CDR2 SVGEGT. Written as DNA, the CDR3 is TGTGCCAGCAGTTACTCGAAAGGGGGCGATACGCAGTATTTT. It encodes CASSYSKGGDTQYF.

This clonotype was picked up a small number of times. The rearrangement links TRBV24-1 to TRBJ2-5, with TRBD2 as a possible D gene (6 bases). Germline-derived CDR1 and CDR2 are KGHDR and SFDVKD. V dropped 5 bases and J dropped 2 bases, with 14 bases sitting between them. The CDR3 is made up of 15 amino acids. CDR3 amino acids: CATSGGLGTQETQYF. As DNA, the CDR3 is TGTGCCACCAGTGGAGGGTTGGGGACTCAAGAGACCCAGTACTTC.

The J gene is TRBJ2-1, the V gene TRBV6-2 or TRBV6-3; no clear D. The V and J ends lost 8 bases and 0 bases respectively, with 14 bases between them. The CDR3 runs 15 residues. Germline CDR1 and CDR2: MNHEY and SVGEGT. The CDR3 nucleotides are TGTGCCAGCGCCGTTGCGCGCCTCTCCTACAATGAGCAGTTCTTC. Translating it yields CASAVARLSYNEQFF.

The chain has TRBV27 and TRBJ1-2; possibly TRBD1 for D (5 bases). Looked up from germline, CDR1 is MNHEY and CDR2 is SMNVEV (reference sequence). V shed 4 bases and J shed 0 bases, with 9 bases lying between them. The CDR3 is 14 amino acids. Here the CDR3 reads CASSSQTANYGYTF. For the CDR3, the DNA is TGTGCCAGCAGTTCTCAGACAGCTAACTATGGCTACACCTTC.

This clonotype was observed a handful of times. The rearrangement joins TRBV3-1 to TRBJ1-2, with a tentative D call TRBD1 (6 bases). The V and J ends lost 4 bases and 2 bases respectively, with 14 bases between them. This CDR3 is 15 amino acids long. CDR1 LGHDT and CDR2 YNNKEL come from the germline V gene (reference sequence). In DNA form, the CDR3 reads TGTGCCAGCAGCCGCGACACAGGGTTAAACTATGGCTACACCTTC. Its translation: CASSRDTGLNYGYTF.

This clonotype turned up a few times. The rearrangement links TRBV27 to TRBJ2-1; D may correspond to TRBD1 or TRBD2 (5 bases each). CDR1 is MNHEY, CDR2 SMNVEV, per germline (reference sequence). Trimming removed 2 bases at V and 5 bases at J, with 10 bases between. The CDR3 is 14 amino acids. The CDR3 spells CASSLRDGNNEQFF. The DNA for the CDR3 is TGTGCCAGCAGTTTAAGGGACGGGAACAATGAGCAGTTCTTC.

The J gene is TRBJ2-7, the V gene TRBV20-1, with 7 bases identical to TRBD2. Germline V gene data show CDR1 as DFQATT and CDR2 as SNEGSKA (reference sequence). The CDR3 totals 14 residues. After removal of 3 bases from V and 4 bases from J, the junction contained 9 bases not matched to a gene. CDR3 DNA sequence: TGCAGTGCTAGGGAGAGCGGGAAGTTTTACGAGCAGTACTTC. As protein: CSARESGKFYEQYF.